This T cell receptor (beta chain) stems from a study of CD8+ T cells in alopecia areata. Study in general: Treated patients were given 5 to 10 mg oral tofacitinib twice daily. Findings and limits, study-wide: Clarity of TCR sharing across patients fell short of that in mice, possibly HLA-related. Researchers report lesional scalp, most notably alopecia totalis/universalis, outstripped normal scalp in clonality.

Germline loops: CDR1 SQVTM, CDR2 ANQGSEA. V lost 1 base to trimming and J lost 3 bases; unmatched junction nucleotides: 9. The CDR3 has 16 residues. This clone was seen a handful of times. Antigen specificity is unknown. RNA extraction was followed by reverse transcription into cDNA, which acted as the sequencing template. Profiling relied on immunoSEQ multiplex PCR, and the TCRdb table lists in-frame clones only, not all of them. The sample carries over 120,000 clones, 51% recorded once. Patients with alopecia areata provided lesional scalp punch biopsies as well as peripheral blood. This material consisted of CD4+ T cells sorted from blood, taken at week 0. This chain joins TRBV29-1 and TRBJ2-1; 7 nucleotides line up with TRBD2. The TCR sequence derives from a human donor with alopecia areata. CDR3 sequence (DNA): TGCAGCGTTGAAGCCCTTCTAGCGGAGCACTACAATGAGCAGTTCTTC. Residues: CSVEALLAEHYNEQFF.